This T cell receptor (beta chain) was recovered during a study of blood T cells in healthy people across ages. Peripheral blood was drawn, about 9.7 milliliters per donor. A minimum of 5 micrograms of total RNA was extracted per sample. V was pared by 7 bases and J by 0 bases, with 3 bases between. CDR3 length: 10 residues. Germline assignment: CDR1 DFQATT and CDR2 SNEGSKA (reference sequence). This clonotype was seen a handful of times. Then a second PCR, running roughly 7 to 11 cycles, was carried out with a sample-barcoded 5' primer and a J-beta primer mix. A tag from a template-switch adaptor with 12 random nucleotides marked each cDNA molecule. Sequencing recovered at least 2.5 million CDR3-containing paired-end reads from each sample. TCRdb fed the 5' RACE reads into MiXCR, producing one record per CDR3 protein. This table holds some 1.7 million distinct CDR3 sequences, roughly 27% found once.

The receptor was isolated from a woman aged 30 to 39 in good health. Sequencing was carried out using blood. The chain has TRBV20-1 and TRBJ2-5; no reliable D call. The CDR3 protein is CSVDQETQYF. The CDR3 coding sequence is TGCAGTGTGGACCAAGAGACCCAGTACTTC.